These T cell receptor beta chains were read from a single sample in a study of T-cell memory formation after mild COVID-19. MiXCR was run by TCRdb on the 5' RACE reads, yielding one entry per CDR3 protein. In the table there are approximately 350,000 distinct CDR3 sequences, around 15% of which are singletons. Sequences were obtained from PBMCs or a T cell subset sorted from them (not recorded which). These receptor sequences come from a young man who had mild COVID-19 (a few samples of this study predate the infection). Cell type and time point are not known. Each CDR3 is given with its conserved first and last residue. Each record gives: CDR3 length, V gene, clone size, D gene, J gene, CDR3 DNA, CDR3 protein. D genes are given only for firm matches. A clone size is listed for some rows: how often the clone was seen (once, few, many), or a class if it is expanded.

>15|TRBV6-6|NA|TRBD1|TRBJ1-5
TGTGCCAGCAGTTACTTGGACAGGGGCAATCAGCCCCAGCATTTT
CASSYLDRGNQPQHF
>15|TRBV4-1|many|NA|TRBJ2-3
TGCGCCAGCCGACCAATAGGGGGTCTCACAGATACGCAGTATTTT
CASRPIGGLTDTQYF
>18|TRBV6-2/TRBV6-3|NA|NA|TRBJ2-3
TGTGCCAGCAGTTACACGTTTTTTCAGCGTTCGGGTACAGATACGCAGTATTTT
CASSYTFFQRSGTDTQYF
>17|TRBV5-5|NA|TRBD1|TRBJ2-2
TGTGCCAGCAGCCGAGAGGGGACAGGGACGAACACCGGGGAGCTGTTTTTT
CASSREGTGTNTGELFF
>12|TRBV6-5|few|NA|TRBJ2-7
TGTGCCAGCAGTTCCAATACCGACGAGCAGTACTTC
CASSSNTDEQYF
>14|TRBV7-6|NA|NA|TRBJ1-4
TGTGCCAGCAGCTTGTCGGCAGCTAATGAAAAACTGTTTTTT
CASSLSAANEKLFF
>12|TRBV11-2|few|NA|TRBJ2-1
TGTGCCAGCAGCTTAAGACAGGAGACTCCGTTCTTC
CASSLRQETPFF
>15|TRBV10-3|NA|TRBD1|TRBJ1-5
TGTGCCATCAGTGGGGGACAGGGGAGCAATCAGCCCCAGCATTTT
CAISGGQGSNQPQHF
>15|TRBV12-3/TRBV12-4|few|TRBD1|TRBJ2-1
TGTGCCAGCAGTTTACAGGGGGCGCTTGGCAATGAGCAGTTCTTC
CASSLQGALGNEQFF
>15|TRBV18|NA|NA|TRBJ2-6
TGTGCCAGCTCACAAACAGGTACAGGGGCCAACGTCCTGACTTTC
CASSQTGTGANVLTF
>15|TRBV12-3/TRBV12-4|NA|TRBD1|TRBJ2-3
TGTGCCAGCAGTTATGGACAGGGGGCGGGTTATACGCAGTATTTT
CASSYGQGAGYTQYF
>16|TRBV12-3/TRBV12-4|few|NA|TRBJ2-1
TGTGCCAGCAGTTTTGCGCAGGGGCGGTACTACAATGAGCAGTTCTTC
CASSFAQGRYYNEQFF
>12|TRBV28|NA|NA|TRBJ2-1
TGTGCCAGCAGTTTATCTAGTGGTGAGCAGTTCTTC
CASSLSSGEQFF
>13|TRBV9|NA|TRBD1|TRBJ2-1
TGTGCCAGTGCAGGGGGCTCCTACAATGAGCAGTTCTTC
CASAGGSYNEQFF
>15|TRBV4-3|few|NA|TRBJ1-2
TGCGCCAGCAGCCAAGGGGGGGGTACTAACTATGGCTACACCTTC
CASSQGGGTNYGYTF
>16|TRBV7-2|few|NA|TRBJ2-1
TGTGCCAGCAGCTTGCCGGCAGAAAGCTCCTACAATGAGCAGTTCTTC
CASSLPAESSYNEQFF
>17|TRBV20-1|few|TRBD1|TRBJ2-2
TGCAGTGCTAGAGTCGGGACAGCTGGGCGCCTAAAAGAGGAGCTGTTTTTT
CSARVGTAGRLKEELFF
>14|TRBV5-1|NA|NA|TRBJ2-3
TGCGCCAGCAGCCTGCGGTGGTCCACAGATACGCAGTATTTT
CASSLRWSTDTQYF
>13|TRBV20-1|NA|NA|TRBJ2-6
TGCAGTGTCGGACAACCTGGGGCCAACGTCCTGACTTTC
CSVGQPGANVLTF
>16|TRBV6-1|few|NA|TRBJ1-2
TGTGCCAGCAGTGCCTCTTTAGGTCTGGCTAACTATGGCTACACCTTC
CASSASLGLANYGYTF
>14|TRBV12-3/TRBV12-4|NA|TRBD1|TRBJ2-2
TGTGCCACCATGACAGGGTCGATAGCCGGGGAGCTGTTTTTT
CATMTGSIAGELFF
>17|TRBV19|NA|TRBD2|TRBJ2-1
TGTGCCAGTAGTACAACCGCAGGACTAGCGGGGGACAATGAGCAGTTCTTC
CASSTTAGLAGDNEQFF